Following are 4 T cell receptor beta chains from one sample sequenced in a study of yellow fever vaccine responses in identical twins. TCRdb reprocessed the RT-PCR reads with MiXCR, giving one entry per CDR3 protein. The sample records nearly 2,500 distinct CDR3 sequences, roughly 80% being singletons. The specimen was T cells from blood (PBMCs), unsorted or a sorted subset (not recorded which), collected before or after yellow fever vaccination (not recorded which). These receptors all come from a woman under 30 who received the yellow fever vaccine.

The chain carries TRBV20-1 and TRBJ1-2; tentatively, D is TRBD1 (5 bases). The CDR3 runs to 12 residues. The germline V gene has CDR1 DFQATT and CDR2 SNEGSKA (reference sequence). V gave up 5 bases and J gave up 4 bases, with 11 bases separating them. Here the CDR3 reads CSAPGDAYGYTF. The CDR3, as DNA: TGCAGTGCTCCGGGGGACGCCTATGGCTACACCTTC.

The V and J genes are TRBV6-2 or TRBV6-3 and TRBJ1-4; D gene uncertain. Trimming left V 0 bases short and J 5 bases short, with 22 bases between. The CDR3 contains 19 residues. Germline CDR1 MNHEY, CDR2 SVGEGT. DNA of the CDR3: TGTGCCAGCAGTTACTCGTCTACGGGCTGGGGAGGTCGGAATGAAAAACTGTTTTTT. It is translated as CASSYSSTGWGGRNEKLFF.

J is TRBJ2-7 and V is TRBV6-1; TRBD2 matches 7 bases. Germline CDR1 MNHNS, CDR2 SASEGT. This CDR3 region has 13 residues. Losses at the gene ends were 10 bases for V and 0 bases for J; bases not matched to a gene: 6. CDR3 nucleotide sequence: TGTGCCACCTTCGGGACTACCTCCTACGAGCAGTACTTC. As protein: CATFGTTSYEQYF.

In DNA, the CDR3 is TGTGCCAGCAGGCTGGCCAACGTCCTGACTTTC. Its protein product is CASRLANVLTF. V usage is TRBV2 and J usage is TRBJ2-6; no clear D. Germline V gene sequence: CDR1 SNHLY, CDR2 FYNNEI. Trimming cost V 6 bases and J 6 bases, with 3 bases left between them. This CDR3 spans 11 amino acids.